The rows below give T cell receptor beta chains drawn from one sample of a study of metastatic and nonmetastatic thyroid tumors. TCRdb re-clonotyped the PCR reads through MiXCR. Of 20,000 to 25,000 clones listed, around 21% were seen once; the top ten hold approximately 30%. Material: blood. The receptor set was obtained from a female donor with papillary thyroid cancer or a benign thyroid nodule (not recorded which). Some clones in this sample may be carry-over from other donors' samples. Each CDR3 is given with its conserved first and last residue. D genes are given only for firm matches. The size field is filled for only some rows; it gives once, few, many or a size class.

d_call clone_size j_call v_call cdr3_nt cdr3_aa
TRBD1 few TRBJ2-3 TRBV28 TGTGCCAGCAGTCCCGGACAGGGAGCAGATACGCAGTATTTT CASSPGQGADTQYF
. many TRBJ2-6 TRBV11-1 TGTGCCAGCAGCTTTTTTGGCGGGCGTGGGGGGGCCAACGTCCTGACTTTC CASSFFGGRGGANVLTF
. . TRBJ2-7 TRBV11-2 TGTGCCAGCAGCCCACGGCGGATAGAGGCCTATTACGAGCAGTACTTC CASSPRRIEAYYEQYF
TRBD2 few TRBJ2-1 TRBV6-5 TGTGCCAGCAGTTTTAGCGGGGGATACAATGAGCAGTTCTTC CASSFSGGYNEQFF
TRBD1 few TRBJ2-7 TRBV28 TGTGCCAGCAGTTCCCCTGTACAGGGGGCGCGGGAGCAGTACTTC CASSSPVQGAREQYF
. few TRBJ1-5 TRBV6-5 TGTGCCAGCAGTTACTCCGCCGGGACACGGAATCAGCCCCAGCATTTT CASSYSAGTRNQPQHF
. . TRBJ2-5 TRBV6-1 TGTGCCAGCATACGGGAGATAGCTGAGACCCAGTACTTC CASIREIAETQYF
TRBD2 . TRBJ2-2 TRBV12-3/TRBV12-4 TGTGCCAGCAGTTTAATGGCGGGAGGAGGTACCGGGGAGCTGTTTTTT CASSLMAGGGTGELFF
. . TRBJ1-5 TRBV6-1 TGTGCCAGCAGTCCGGGCGGGGCGGCACTTAGCAATCAGCCCCAGCATTTT CASSPGGAALSNQPQHF
. medium-sized TRBJ1-2 TRBV28 TGTGCCAGCAGCTCCGAAGGGGGTGGCTACACCTTC CASSSEGGGYTF
. . TRBJ2-1 TRBV19 TGTGCCAGTAGTAGCACCTCGACATGTGACCTGCGAAATGAGCAGTTCTTC CASSSTSTCDLRNEQFF
TRBD2 . TRBJ2-7 TRBV10-1 TGCGCTAGCAGCCCCGAGACTAGCGGGACTCCATACGAGCAGTACTTC CASSPETSGTPYEQYF
. . TRBJ2-7 TRBV18 TGTGCCAGCTCACCGACTCCCTACGAGCAGTACTTC CASSPTPYEQYF
. many TRBJ2-7 TRBV28 TGTGCCAGCAGTTCGCCTCCGGGACAAGGGAACTACGAGCAGTACTTC CASSSPPGQGNYEQYF
TRBD2 many TRBJ2-1 TRBV5-1 TGCGCCAGCAGCTTGTTTCTTGGGAGGGGGCAGTTCTTC CASSLFLGRGQFF
. many TRBJ2-3 TRBV27 TGTGCCATCCAAGACAGAAACACAGATACGCAGTATTTT CAIQDRNTDTQYF
. . TRBJ2-2 TRBV11-2 TGTGCCAGCAGCTTAGAAGAGAACACCGGGGAGCTGTTTTTT CASSLEENTGELFF
. many TRBJ2-4 TRBV7-8 TGTGCCAGCAGCTTCGGGGGTCTGGCGAACATTCAGTACTTC CASSFGGLANIQYF
. many TRBJ1-2 TRBV28 TGTGCCAGCAGCCTTATCGGGACCGGAGCGCCATCACATGGCTACACCTTC CASSLIGTGAPSHGYTF
TRBD2 . TRBJ2-1 TRBV27 TGTGCCAGCAGTTCCCCCGGGACTAGCGGAACGAGGTACAATGAGCAGTTCTTC CASSSPGTSGTRYNEQFF
TRBD1 . TRBJ2-7 TRBV28 TGTGCCACTATGACAGGGGCGCAAGTCTACGAGCAGTACTTC CATMTGAQVYEQYF
. . TRBJ2-2 TRBV7-7 TGTGCCAGCAGCCCCAGTGGGGGGACAGGGGAGCTGTTTTTT CASSPSGGTGELFF
TRBD2 many TRBJ2-3 TRBV11-2 TGTGCCAGCACCCCGACTAGCGGGATCAATACGCAGTATTTT CASTPTSGINTQYF
. many TRBJ1-3 TRBV9 TGTGCCAGCAGCGCGGACAGTTCACCATCCCTCTCTGGAAACACCATATATTTT CASSADSSPSLSGNTIYF
. . TRBJ2-1 TRBV27 TGTGCCAGCATCATCTGGTCTAGCTCCTACAATGAGCAGTTCTTC CASIIWSSSYNEQFF
TRBD1 . TRBJ1-4 TRBV19 TGTGCCAGTAGTACTCGGGACAGGGGAGAAAAACTGTTTTTT CASSTRDRGEKLFF
TRBD2 . TRBJ2-7 TRBV5-1 TGCGCCAGCAGCCCCACTAGCGGGAGTTACTACGAGCAGTACTTC CASSPTSGSYYEQYF
. many TRBJ1-1 TRBV4-3 TGCGCCAGCAGCCGAGAACAGGGCATGAACACTGAAGCTTTCTTT CASSREQGMNTEAFF
. many TRBJ2-1 TRBV7-3 TGTGCCAGCAGCCTTGACGGTGAGCAGTTCTTC CASSLDGEQFF
TRBD1 many TRBJ2-3 TRBV28 TGTGCCAGCTGGGACAGTCTTACTAGCACAGATACGCAGTATTTT CASWDSLTSTDTQYF
. many TRBJ1-1 TRBV9 TGTGCCAGCAGCGACTACAGGGAAGGAGAAGCTTTCTTT CASSDYREGEAFF
. . TRBJ1-2 TRBV3-1 TGTGCCAGCAGCCAAGGAAGGCGGATAAACTATGGCTACACCTTC CASSQGRRINYGYTF
TRBD2 . TRBJ2-1 TRBV5-1 TGCGCCAGCAGCCCGTCCGGGACTAGTCTCTACAATGAGCAGTTCTTC CASSPSGTSLYNEQFF
. few TRBJ2-6 TRBV11-1 TGTGCCAGCAGCTTAAACCTTAACTCTGGGGCCAACTTCCTGACTTTC CASSLNLNSGANFLTF
TRBD2 . TRBJ2-1 TRBV6-6 TGTGCCAGCAGGGTCGGGACTAGCGGGGGGATATACAATGAGCAGTTCTTC CASRVGTSGGIYNEQFF
. many TRBJ1-5 TRBV27 TGTGCCAGCAGTTTTGTAGGTCAAGGCTGGAATCAGCCCCAGCATTTT CASSFVGQGWNQPQHF
. few TRBJ2-3 TRBV11-3 TGTGCCAGCAGCTTGACTCCAGATACGCAGTATTTT CASSLTPDTQYF
. many TRBJ1-3 TRBV25-1 TGTGCCGGCAGTGAAGTAGGGCTGGGAGGAAACACCATATATTTT CAGSEVGLGGNTIYF
. many TRBJ2-7 TRBV7-9 TGTGCCAGCGGGATGACCTACGAGCAGTACTTC CASGMTYEQYF
. few TRBJ1-2 TRBV6-1 TGTGCCATCACCTCCGGTAGGTGCTACACCTTC CAITSGRCYTF
. many TRBJ1-1 TRBV7-8 TGTGCCAGCACACCACAGGGCCGGAGGGAAGCTTTCTTT CASTPQGRREAFF
. many TRBJ2-1 TRBV12-3/TRBV12-4 TGTGCCAGCAGCTCCCCGGACAATGAGCAGTTCTTC CASSSPDNEQFF
. few TRBJ2-7 TRBV28 TGTGCCAGCAGTTTAGTAGTTGAGGGTTCCTACGAGCAGTACTTC CASSLVVEGSYEQYF
. few TRBJ2-3 TRBV7-7 TGTGCCAGCAGCTCCGGCCCCCAACGCACAGATACGCAGTATTTT CASSSGPQRTDTQYF
. many TRBJ2-6 TRBV5-1 TGCGCCAGCAGCTTTTCTGGGGCCAACGTCCTGACTTTC CASSFSGANVLTF
. many TRBJ2-1 TRBV10-1 TGCGCCAGCAGTGAGGCCCAGACCAACAATGAGCAGTTCTTC CASSEAQTNNEQFF
. few TRBJ1-6 TRBV6-7 TGTGCCAGCATAAGGGGCCCCTATAATTCACCCCTCCACTTT CASIRGPYNSPLHF
. many TRBJ2-5 TRBV4-1 TGCGCCAGCAGCCACGTTCCCGGCGGCCGGCCCCAAGAGACCCAGTACTTC CASSHVPGGRPQETQYF
. few TRBJ1-5 TRBV6-1 TGTGCCAGCAGCACCGGTAGGTTAAGAGCTCAGCCCCAGCATTTT CASSTGRLRAQPQHF
. . TRBJ1-5 TRBV28 TGTGCCAGCAGTCCACCTACAGGGTACATCAATGAGCCCCAGCATTTT CASSPPTGYINEPQHF
. medium-sized TRBJ2-7 TRBV30 TGTGCCTGGAGCCCAGGACTAACCTGGGGCGAGCAGTACTTC CAWSPGLTWGEQYF
TRBD1 many TRBJ1-5 TRBV27 TGTGCCAGCAGTTTAGGGACAGATTTTCTAAGCAATCAGCCCCAGCATTTT CASSLGTDFLSNQPQHF
. many TRBJ2-3 TRBV10-2 TGCGCCAGCAGTGAGTCGACTGGGAGAGCTACGCAGTATTTT CASSESTGRATQYF
. many TRBJ2-7 TRBV5-4 TGTGCCAGCAGCCTGTGGGGGAGATACGAGCAGTACTTC CASSLWGRYEQYF